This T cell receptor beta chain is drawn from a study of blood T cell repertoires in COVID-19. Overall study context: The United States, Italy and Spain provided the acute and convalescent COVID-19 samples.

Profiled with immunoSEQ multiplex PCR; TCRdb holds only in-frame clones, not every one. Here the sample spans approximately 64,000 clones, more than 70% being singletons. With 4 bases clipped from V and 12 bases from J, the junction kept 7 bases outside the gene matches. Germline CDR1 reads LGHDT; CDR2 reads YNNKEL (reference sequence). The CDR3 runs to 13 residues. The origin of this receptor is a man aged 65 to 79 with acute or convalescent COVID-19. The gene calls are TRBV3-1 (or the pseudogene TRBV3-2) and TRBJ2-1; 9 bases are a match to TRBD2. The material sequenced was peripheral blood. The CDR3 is CASSPRGSGGQFF. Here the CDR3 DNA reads TGTGCCAGCAGCCCCCGGGGTAGCGGGGGGCAGTTCTTC.